This T cell receptor (beta chain) was captured in a study of T cell responses to AZD1222 COVID-19 vaccine. The CDR3 sequence is 14 residues long. CDR1 is GTSNPN and CDR2 is SVGIG in the germline V gene (reference sequence). Trimming stripped 8 bases from V and 6 bases from J, with 22 bases between. Profiled with immunoSEQ multiplex PCR; TCRdb holds only in-frame clones, not every one. The repertoire holds 180,000 or so clones, with around 95% as singletons. V usage is TRBV30 and J usage is TRBJ1-2; possibly TRBD1 for D (5 bases). The receptor was derived from an adult in good health. The sample consisted of peripheral blood, taken on day 0 of AZD1222 vaccination. The CDR3 here is CAGNQGREWDGYTF. In DNA form, the CDR3 reads TGTGCCGGGAATCAGGGCAGGGAGTGGGATGGCTACACCTTC. The full variable domain, with the rest looked up from reference TRBV30 and TRBJ1-2, is SQTIHQWPATLVQPVGSPLSLECTVEGTSNPNLYWYRQAAGRGLQLLFYSVGIGQISSEVPQNLSASRPQDRQFILSSKKLLLSDSGFYLCAGNQGREWDGYTFGSGTRLTVV.